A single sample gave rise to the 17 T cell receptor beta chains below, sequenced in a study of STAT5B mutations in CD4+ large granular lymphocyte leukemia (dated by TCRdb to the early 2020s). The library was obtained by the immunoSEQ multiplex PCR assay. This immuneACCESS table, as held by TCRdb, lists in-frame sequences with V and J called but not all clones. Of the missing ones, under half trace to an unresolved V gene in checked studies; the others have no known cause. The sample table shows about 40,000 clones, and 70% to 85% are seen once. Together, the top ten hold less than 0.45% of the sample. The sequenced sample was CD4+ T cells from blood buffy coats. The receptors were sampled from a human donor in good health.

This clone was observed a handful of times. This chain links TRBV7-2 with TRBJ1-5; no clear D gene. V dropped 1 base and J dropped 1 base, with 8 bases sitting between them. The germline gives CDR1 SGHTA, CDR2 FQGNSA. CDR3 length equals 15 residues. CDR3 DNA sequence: TGTGCCAGCAGCTTAGGGCCTGCGAGCAATCAGCCCCAGCATTTT. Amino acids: CASSLGPASNQPQHF.

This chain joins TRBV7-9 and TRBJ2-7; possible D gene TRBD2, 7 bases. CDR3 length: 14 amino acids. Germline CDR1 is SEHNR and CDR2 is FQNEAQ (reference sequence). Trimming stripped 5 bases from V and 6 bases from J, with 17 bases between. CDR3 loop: CASSPTGGVTEQYF. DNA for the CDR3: TGTGCCAGCAGCCCGACGGGGGGCGTCACCGAGCAGTACTTC.

This chain's CDR3 is CASSRDSGSYNEQFF. The CDR3 DNA is TGCGCCAGCAGCCGGGACTCCGGCTCCTACAATGAGCAGTTCTTC. The chain employs TRBV5-1 and TRBJ2-1; TRBD2 is a possible D gene (6 bases). V gave up 4 bases and J gave up 0 bases, with 11 bases separating them. The CDR3 totals 15 residues. Germline CDR1 is SGHRS and CDR2 is YFSETQ.

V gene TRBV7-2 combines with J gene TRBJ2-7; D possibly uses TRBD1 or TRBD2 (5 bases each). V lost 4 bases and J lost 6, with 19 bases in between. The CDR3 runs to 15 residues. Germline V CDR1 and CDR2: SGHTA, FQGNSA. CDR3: CASSSSGTRTSEQYF. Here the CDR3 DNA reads TGTGCCAGCAGCTCCTCCGGGACCCGGACCTCCGAGCAGTACTTC.

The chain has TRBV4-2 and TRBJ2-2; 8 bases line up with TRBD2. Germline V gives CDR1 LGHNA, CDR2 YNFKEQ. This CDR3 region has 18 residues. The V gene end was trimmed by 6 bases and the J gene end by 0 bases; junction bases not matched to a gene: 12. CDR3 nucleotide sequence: TGTGCCAGCAGACTCAGGGGAGCGGGGGAACCGAACACCGGGGAGCTGTTTTTT. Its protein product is CASRLRGAGEPNTGELFF.

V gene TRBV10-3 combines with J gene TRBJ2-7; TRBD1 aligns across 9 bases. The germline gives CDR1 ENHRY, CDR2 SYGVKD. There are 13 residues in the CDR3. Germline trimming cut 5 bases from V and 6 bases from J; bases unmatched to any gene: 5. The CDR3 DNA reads TGTGCCATCAGTCCGGGACAGGGATTCGAGCAGTACTTC. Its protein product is CAISPGQGFEQYF.

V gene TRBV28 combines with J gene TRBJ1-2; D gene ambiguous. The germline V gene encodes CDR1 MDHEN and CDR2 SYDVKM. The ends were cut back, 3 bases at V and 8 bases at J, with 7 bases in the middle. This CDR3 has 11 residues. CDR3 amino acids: CASSFTGGYTF. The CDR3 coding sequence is TGTGCCAGCAGTTTCACGGGCGGCTACACCTTC.

The CDR3 DNA is TGTGCCAGCAGTCTGGGGATAGCGGCGTACGAGCAGTACTTC. Amino acids: CASSLGIAAYEQYF. This chain uses TRBV6-5 with TRBJ2-7, with a possible D match to TRBD2 (6 bases). The CDR3 has 14 amino acids. CDR1 is MNHEY and CDR2 is SVGAGI in the germline V gene. Trimming removed 5 bases from V and 4 bases from J, with 15 bases in between.

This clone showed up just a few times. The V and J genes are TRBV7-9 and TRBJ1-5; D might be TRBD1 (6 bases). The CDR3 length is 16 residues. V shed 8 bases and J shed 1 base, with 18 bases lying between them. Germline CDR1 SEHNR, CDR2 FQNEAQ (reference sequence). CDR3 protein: CASAMGGARSNQPQHF. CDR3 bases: TGTGCCAGCGCCATGGGGGGGGCAAGGAGCAATCAGCCCCAGCATTTT. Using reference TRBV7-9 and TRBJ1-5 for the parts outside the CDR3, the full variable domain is DTGVSQNPRHKITKRGQNVTFRCDPISEHNRLYWYRQTLGQGPEFLTYFQNEAQLEKSRLLSDRFSAERPKGSFSTLEIQRTEQGDSAMYLCASAMGGARSNQPQHFGDGTRLSIL.

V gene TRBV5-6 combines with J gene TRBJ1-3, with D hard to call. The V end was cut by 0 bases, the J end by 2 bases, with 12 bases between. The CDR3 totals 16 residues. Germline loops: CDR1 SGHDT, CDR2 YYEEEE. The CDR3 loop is CASSLDSLTPGNTIYF. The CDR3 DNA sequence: TGTGCCAGCAGCTTGGACTCCCTAACACCTGGAAACACCATATATTTT.

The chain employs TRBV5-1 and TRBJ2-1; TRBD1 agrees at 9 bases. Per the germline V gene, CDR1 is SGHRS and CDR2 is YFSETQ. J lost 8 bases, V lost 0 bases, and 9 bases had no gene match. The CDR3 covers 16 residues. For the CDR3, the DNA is TGCGCCAGCAGCTTGGCCTTAGGACAGGGGATCCATGAGCAGTTCTTC. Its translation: CASSLALGQGIHEQFF.

CDR3 amino acids: CASSLVAGGGTYEQYF. DNA for the CDR3: TGTGCCAGCAGCTTAGTAGCGGGGGGCGGAACCTACGAGCAGTACTTC. The gene calls are TRBV13 and TRBJ2-7; TRBD2 agrees at 10 bases. The CDR3 consists of 16 residues. V shed 1 base, J shed 2 bases, and the junction held 5 bases outside the gene matches. Germline CDR1 and CDR2: PRHDT and FYEKMQ (reference sequence). The full variable domain, its missing parts supplied by reference TRBV13 and TRBJ2-7, is AAGVIQSPRHLIKEKRETATLKCYPIPRHDTVYWYQQGPGQDPQFLISFYEKMQSDKGSIPDRFSAQQFSDYHSELNMSSLELGDSALYFCASSLVAGGGTYEQYFGPGTRLTVT.

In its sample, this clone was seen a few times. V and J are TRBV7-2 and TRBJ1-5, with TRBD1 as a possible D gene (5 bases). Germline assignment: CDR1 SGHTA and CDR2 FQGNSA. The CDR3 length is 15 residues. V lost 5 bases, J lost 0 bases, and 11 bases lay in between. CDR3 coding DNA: TGTGCCAGCAGCAGGGACGTAAATAGCAATCAGCCCCAGCATTTT. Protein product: CASSRDVNSNQPQHF.

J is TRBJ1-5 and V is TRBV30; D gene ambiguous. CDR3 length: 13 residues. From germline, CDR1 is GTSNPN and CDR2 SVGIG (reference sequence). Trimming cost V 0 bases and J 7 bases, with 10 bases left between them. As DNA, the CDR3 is TGTGCCTGGAGTGTACAAGACGGGCAGCCCCAGCATTTT. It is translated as CAWSVQDGQPQHF.

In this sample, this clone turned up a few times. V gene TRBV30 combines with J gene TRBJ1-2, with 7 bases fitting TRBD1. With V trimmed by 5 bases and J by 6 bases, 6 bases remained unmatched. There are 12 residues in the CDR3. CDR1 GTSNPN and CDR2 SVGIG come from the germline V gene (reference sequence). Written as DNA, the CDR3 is TGTGCCTGGGAAGGGGGCGGAGATGGCTACACCTTC. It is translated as CAWEGGGDGYTF.

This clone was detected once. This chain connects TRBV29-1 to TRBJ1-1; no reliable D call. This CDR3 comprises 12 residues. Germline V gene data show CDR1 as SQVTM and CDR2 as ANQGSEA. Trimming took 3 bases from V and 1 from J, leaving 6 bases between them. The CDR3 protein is CSVDAGNTEAFF. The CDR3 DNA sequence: TGCAGCGTTGATGCAGGGAACACTGAAGCTTTCTTT.

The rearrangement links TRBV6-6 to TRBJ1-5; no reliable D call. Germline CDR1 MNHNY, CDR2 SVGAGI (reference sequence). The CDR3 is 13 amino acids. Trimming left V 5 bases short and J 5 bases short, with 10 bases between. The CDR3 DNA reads TGTGCCAGCAGTCGACAACAAGATCAGCCCCAGCATTTT. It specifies CASSRQQDQPQHF.